This T cell receptor (beta chain) was captured in a study of T cells in women clearing cervical HPV infection. Across the study: Donors had HPV16-related CIN3 or worse; 2 had invasive cancer. With HLA typing for only a few women, HLA confounding remains possible. The study's findings and limits: Repertoire richness, not evenness, was significantly elevated in CIN3+ cases versus controls.

The CDR3 runs 15 residues. The germline gives CDR1 SSHAT, CDR2 FNYEAQ (reference sequence). The repertoire was sequenced with immunoSEQ multiplex PCR; TCRdb's copy has only in-frame clones and lacks some. The repertoire shows some 16,000 clones; the top ten hold over 9.5%. Comments on this clone: What it binds is unknown. The CDR3 goes on 3 residues after the read ends, and that part is filled in from the germline J gene.

All donors had a single incident cervical HPV16 infection, not prevalent. The gene calls are TRBV7-7 and TRBJ1-2; weak D call: TRBD1 (5 bases). The specimen was blood buffy coat. The TCR comes from a woman aged 18 to 69 with a cervical HPV16 infection that either progressed to CIN3+ or cleared (not recorded which). The chain's CDR3 is CASSLVRGGYNDYTF. The DNA read from the CDR3 is TGTGCCAGCAGCTTAGTACGCGGGGGTTACAATGAC.